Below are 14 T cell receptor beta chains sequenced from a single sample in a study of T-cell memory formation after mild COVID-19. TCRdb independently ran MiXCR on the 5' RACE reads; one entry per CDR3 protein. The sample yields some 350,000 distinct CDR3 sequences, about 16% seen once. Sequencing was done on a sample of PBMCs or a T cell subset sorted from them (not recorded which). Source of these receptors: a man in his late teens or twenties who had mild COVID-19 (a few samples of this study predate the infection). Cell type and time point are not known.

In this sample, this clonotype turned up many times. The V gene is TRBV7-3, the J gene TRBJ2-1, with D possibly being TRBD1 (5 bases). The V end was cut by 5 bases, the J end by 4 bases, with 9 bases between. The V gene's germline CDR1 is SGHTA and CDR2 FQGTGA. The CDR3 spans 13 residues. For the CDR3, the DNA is TGTGCCAGCAGCCTTCAGGGATACAATGAGCAGTTCTTC. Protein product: CASSLQGYNEQFF.

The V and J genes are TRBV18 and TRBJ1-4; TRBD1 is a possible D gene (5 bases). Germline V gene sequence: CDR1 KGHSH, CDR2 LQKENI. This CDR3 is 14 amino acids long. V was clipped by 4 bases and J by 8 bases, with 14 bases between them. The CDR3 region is CASSLRGRGEKLFF. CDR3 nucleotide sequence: TGTGCCAGCTCACTACGAGGTCGGGGCGAAAAACTGTTTTTT. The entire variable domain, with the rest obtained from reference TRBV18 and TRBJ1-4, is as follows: NAGVMQNPRHLVRRRGQEARLRCSPMKGHSHVYWYRQLPEEGLKFMVYLQKENIIDESGMPKERFSAEFPKEGPSILRIQQVVRGDSAAYFCASSLRGRGEKLFFGSGTQLSVL.

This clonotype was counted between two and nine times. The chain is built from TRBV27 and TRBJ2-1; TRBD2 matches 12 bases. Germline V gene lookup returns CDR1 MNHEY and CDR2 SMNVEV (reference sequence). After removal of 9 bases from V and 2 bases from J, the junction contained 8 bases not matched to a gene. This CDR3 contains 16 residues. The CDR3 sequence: CASYPLAGGPYNEQFF. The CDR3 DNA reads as TGTGCCAGTTACCCCCTAGCGGGGGGGCCCTACAATGAGCAGTTCTTC.

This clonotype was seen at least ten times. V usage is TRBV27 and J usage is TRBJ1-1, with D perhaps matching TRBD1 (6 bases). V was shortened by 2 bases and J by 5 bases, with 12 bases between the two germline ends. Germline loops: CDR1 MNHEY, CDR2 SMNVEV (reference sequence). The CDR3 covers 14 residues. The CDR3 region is CASSLQGRGTEAFF. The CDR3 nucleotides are TGTGCCAGCAGTTTACAGGGGAGAGGGACTGAAGCTTTCTTT.

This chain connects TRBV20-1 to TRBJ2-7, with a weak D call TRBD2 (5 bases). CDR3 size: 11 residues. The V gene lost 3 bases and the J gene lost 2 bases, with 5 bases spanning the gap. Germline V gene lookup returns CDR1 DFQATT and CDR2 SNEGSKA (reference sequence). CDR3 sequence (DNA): TGCAGTGCTAGCGGGGCCTACGAGCAGTACTTC. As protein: CSASGAYEQYF.

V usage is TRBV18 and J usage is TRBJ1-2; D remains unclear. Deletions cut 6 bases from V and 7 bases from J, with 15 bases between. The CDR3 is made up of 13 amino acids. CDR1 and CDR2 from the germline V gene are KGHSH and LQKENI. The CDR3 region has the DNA TGTGCCAGCTCGCTAGTCACGGGTTCTGGCTACACCTTC. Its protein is CASSLVTGSGYTF.

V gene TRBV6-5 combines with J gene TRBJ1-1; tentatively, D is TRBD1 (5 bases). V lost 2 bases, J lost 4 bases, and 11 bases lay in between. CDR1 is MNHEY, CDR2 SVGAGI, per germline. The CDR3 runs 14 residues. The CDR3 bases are TGTGCCAGCAGTTACAGGGACGTCGGCACTGAAGCTTTCTTT. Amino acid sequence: CASSYRDVGTEAFF.

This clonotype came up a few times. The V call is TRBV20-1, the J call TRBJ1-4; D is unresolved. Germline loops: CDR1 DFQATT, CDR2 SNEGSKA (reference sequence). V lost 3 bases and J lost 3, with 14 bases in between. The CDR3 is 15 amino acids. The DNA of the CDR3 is TGCAGTGCTAGTGCTGAGCCGGGTGCTAATGAAAAACTGTTTTTT. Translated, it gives CSASAEPGANEKLFF.

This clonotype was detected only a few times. The CDR3 bases are TGTGCCACCAGCCAGGGACAATTGAACACCGGGGAGCTGTTTTTT. It codes for CATSQGQLNTGELFF. The chain carries TRBV24-1 and TRBJ2-2; possibly TRBD1 for D (6 bases). V dropped 7 bases and J dropped 1 base, with 12 bases sitting between them. The CDR3 length is 15 residues. Germline V CDR1 and CDR2: KGHDR, SFDVKD.

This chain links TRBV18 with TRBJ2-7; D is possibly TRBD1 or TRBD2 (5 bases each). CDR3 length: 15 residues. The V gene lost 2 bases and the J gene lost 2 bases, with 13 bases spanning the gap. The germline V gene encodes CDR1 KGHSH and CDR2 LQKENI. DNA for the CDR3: TGTGCCAGCTCACCAGAGGGGATTGGCCCCTACGAGCAGTACGTC. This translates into CASSPEGIGPYEQYV.

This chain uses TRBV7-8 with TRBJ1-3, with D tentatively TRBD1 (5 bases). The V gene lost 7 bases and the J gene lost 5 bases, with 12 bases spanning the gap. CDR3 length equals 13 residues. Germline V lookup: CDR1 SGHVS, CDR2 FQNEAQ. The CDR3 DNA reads TGTGCCAGCAATCCAGGGTTTAGAAACACCATATATTTT. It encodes CASNPGFRNTIYF.

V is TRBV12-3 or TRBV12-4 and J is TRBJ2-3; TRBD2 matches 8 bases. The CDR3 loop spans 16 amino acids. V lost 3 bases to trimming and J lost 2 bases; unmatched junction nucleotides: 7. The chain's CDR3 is CASSLASGGFTDTQYF. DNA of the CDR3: TGTGCCAGCAGTTTGGCCAGCGGGGGCTTCACAGATACGCAGTATTTT.

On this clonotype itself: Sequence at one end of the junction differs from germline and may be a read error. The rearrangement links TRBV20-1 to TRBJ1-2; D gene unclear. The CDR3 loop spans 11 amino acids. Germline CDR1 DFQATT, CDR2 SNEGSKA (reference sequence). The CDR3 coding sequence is TGCAGTGCTGCCCCGGGAGGCACGGCTTCCTTC. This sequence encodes CSAAPGGTASF.

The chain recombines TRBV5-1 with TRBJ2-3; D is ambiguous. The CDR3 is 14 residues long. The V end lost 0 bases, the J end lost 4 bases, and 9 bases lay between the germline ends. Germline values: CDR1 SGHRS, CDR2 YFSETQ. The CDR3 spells CASSLGSSADTQYF. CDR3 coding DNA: TGCGCCAGCAGCTTGGGTAGTTCTGCAGATACGCAGTATTTT.